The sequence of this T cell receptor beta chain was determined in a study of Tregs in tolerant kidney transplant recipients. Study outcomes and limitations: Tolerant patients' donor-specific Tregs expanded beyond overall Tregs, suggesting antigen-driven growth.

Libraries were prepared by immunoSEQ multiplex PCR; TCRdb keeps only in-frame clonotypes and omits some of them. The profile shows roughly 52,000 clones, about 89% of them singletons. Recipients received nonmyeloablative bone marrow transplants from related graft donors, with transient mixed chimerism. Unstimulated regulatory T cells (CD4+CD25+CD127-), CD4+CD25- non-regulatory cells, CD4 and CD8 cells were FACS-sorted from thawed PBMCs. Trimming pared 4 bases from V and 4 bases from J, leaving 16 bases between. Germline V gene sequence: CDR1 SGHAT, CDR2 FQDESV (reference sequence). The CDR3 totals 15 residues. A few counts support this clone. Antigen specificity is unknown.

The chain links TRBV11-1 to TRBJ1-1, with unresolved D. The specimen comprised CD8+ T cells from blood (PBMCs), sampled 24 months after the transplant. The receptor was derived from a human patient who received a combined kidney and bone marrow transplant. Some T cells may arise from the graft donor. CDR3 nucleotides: TGTGCCAGCAGCTACCAGCTAGGTGAGATCACTGAAGCTTTCTTT. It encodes CASSYQLGEITEAFF.